This passage covers 18 T cell receptor beta chains from one sample sequenced in a study of T-cell reconstitution after alpha-beta-depleted transplantation in children. Preparing the TCRbeta library involved the use of unique molecular identifiers. Each CDR3 protein is one row after TCRdb ran MiXCR on the PCR reads. The sample holds around 230,000 distinct CDR3 sequences, approximately 17% seen once. Sequencing used PBMCs, mostly from graft donor cells, obtained 360 days after TCRalphabeta/CD19-depleted stem cell transplant. The source is a male patient between 2 and 9 years old who had a stem cell transplant for acute lymphoblastic leukemia, so the T cells may come from the graft donor.

This rearrangement joins TRBV12-5 to TRBJ1-5, with D uncertain. The CDR3 contains 12 residues. Germline V gene lookup returns CDR1 LGHNT and CDR2 FRNRAP. V lost 3 bases, J lost 12 bases, and 12 bases lay in between. The CDR3: CASGLGGRDQHF. CDR3 in DNA: TGTGCTAGTGGTTTAGGAGGGAGAGACCAGCATTTT.

The chain joins TRBV4-3 to TRBJ2-1; no clear D gene. Per germline, CDR1 LGHNA and CDR2 YSLEER. V lost 0 bases and J lost 3, with 3 bases in between. The CDR3 sequence is 13 residues long. In DNA form, the CDR3 reads TGCGCCAGCAGCCAAGATTTCTACAATGAGCAGTTCTTC. It is translated as CASSQDFYNEQFF.

The chain couples TRBV7-6 to TRBJ2-7; TRBD2 might be the D (5 bases). V lost 6 bases and J 3 bases, leaving 12 bases between the germline ends. This CDR3 comprises 13 residues. Per the germline V gene, CDR1 is SGHVS and CDR2 is FNYEAQ. CDR3 sequence reads: CASSPAAGYEQYF. CDR3 coding DNA: TGTGCCAGCAGTCCAGCCGCGGGCTACGAGCAGTACTTC.

This clonotype occurred many times. V usage is TRBV6-5 and J usage is TRBJ2-7; 10 positions match TRBD2. This CDR3 contains 17 residues. Germline assignment: CDR1 MNHEY and CDR2 SVGAGI. V lost 2 bases to trimming and J lost 3 bases; unmatched junction nucleotides: 10. The CDR3 loop reads CASSYPSSGGSSYEQYF. Written as DNA, the CDR3 is TGTGCCAGCAGTTACCCTTCTAGCGGGGGATCAAGCTACGAGCAGTACTTC.

This chain joins TRBV7-9 and TRBJ2-2; no definite D call. Germline V gene data show CDR1 as SEHNR and CDR2 as FQNEAQ (reference sequence). V was shortened by 5 bases and J by 4 bases, with 8 bases between the two germline ends. The CDR3 has 13 amino acids. The CDR3 spells CASSISGTGELFF. In nucleotides, the CDR3 is TGTGCCAGCAGCATTTCAGGCACCGGGGAGCTGTTTTTT.

This clonotype was counted at least ten times. The chain combines TRBV18 with TRBJ2-5, with 7 bases matching TRBD2. Trimming removed 3 bases from V and 5 bases from J; junction bases left unmatched: 9. The CDR3 runs 15 residues. Germline CDR1 and CDR2: KGHSH and LQKENI. CDR3: CASSPGGSLGETQYF. The CDR3 DNA reads as TGTGCCAGCTCACCGGGCGGGAGCTTAGGGGAGACCCAGTACTTC.

In this sample, this clonotype turned up a few times. The rearrangement joins TRBV29-1 to TRBJ2-3; D unresolved. The germline gives CDR1 SQVTM, CDR2 ANQGSEA. V lost 2 bases, J lost 8 bases, and 14 bases lay in between. The CDR3 length is 13 residues. The CDR3 DNA follows: TGCAGCGTTGAATACCCCCTACTTGGTACGCAGTATTTT. Its protein is CSVEYPLLGTQYF.

The rearrangement links TRBV7-2 to TRBJ2-5; 14 bases match TRBD2. Germline CDR1 SGHTA, CDR2 FQGNSA. This CDR3 region has 16 residues. Trimming at V came to 4 bases and at J to 3 bases, leaving 4 bases not matched to a gene. CDR3 in DNA: TGTGCCAGCAGCTCTGGACTAGCGGGGGGCGAAGAGACCCAGTACTTC. Its translation: CASSSGLAGGEETQYF. The full variable domain, completed using reference TRBV7-2 and TRBJ2-5, is GAGVSQSPSNKVTEKGKDVELRCDPISGHTALYWYRQSLGQGLEFLIYFQGNSAPDKSGLPSDRFSAERTGGSVSTLTIQRTQQEDSAVYLCASSSGLAGGEETQYFGPGTRLLVL.

This CDR3 is CASSTQRAEAFF. DNA of the CDR3: TGTGCCAGTAGTACCCAGAGGGCTGAAGCTTTCTTT. The rearrangement links TRBV19 to TRBJ1-1; D not certain. Germline V gene data show CDR1 as LNHDA and CDR2 as SQIVND (reference sequence). CDR3 size: 12 residues. V was shortened by 4 bases and J by 6 bases, with 9 bases between the two germline ends.

This clonotype was seen a handful of times. The gene calls are TRBV5-1 and TRBJ1-2; TRBD1 is a possible D gene (5 bases). The V and J ends lost 0 bases and 6 bases respectively, with 12 bases between them. The CDR3 spans 14 residues. In germline, CDR1 is SGHRS, CDR2 YFSETQ. In DNA, the CDR3 is TGCGCCAGCAGCTTGGTGCAGCCGGGGGATGGCTACACCTTC. Its protein is CASSLVQPGDGYTF. Drawing the rest from reference TRBV5-1 and TRBJ1-2, the complete variable domain is KAGVTQTPRYLIKTRGQQVTLSCSPISGHRSVSWYQQTPGQGLQFLFEYFSETQRNKGNFPGRFSGRQFSNSRSEMNVSTLELGDSALYLCASSLVQPGDGYTFGSGTRLTVV.

This clonotype was observed a few times. The rearrangement joins TRBV15 to TRBJ2-1; D uncertain. The CDR3 has 16 amino acids. Trimming cost V 3 bases and J 4 bases, with 16 bases left between them. Germline V gives CDR1 LNHNV, CDR2 YYDKDF (reference sequence). The CDR3 sequence: CATSSLPLGSYNEQFF. CDR3 DNA: TGTGCCACCAGCAGCCTACCGCTTGGTTCTTACAATGAGCAGTTCTTC.

The chain carries TRBV5-1 and TRBJ2-3, with D uncertain. The germline gives CDR1 SGHRS, CDR2 YFSETQ. V gave up 3 bases and J gave up 2 bases, with 19 bases separating them. This CDR3 comprises 17 residues. In DNA form, the CDR3 reads TGCGCCAGCAGCTCCTTAAGCAGCCCCAAGTTCACAGATACGCAGTATTTT. Protein sequence: CASSSLSSPKFTDTQYF. Drawing the rest from reference TRBV5-1 and TRBJ2-3, the complete variable domain is KAGVTQTPRYLIKTRGQQVTLSCSPISGHRSVSWYQQTPGQGLQFLFEYFSETQRNKGNFPGRFSGRQFSNSRSEMNVSTLELGDSALYLCASSSLSSPKFTDTQYFGPGTRLTVL.

The chain joins TRBV28 to TRBJ1-6; possible D gene TRBD1, 6 bases. V gave up 0 bases and J gave up 6 bases, with 15 bases separating them. CDR3 length: 17 amino acids. CDR1 MDHEN and CDR2 SYDVKM come from the germline V gene. CDR3 protein: CASSLWGGRGSNSPLHF. DNA for the CDR3: TGTGCCAGCAGTTTATGGGGGGGAAGGGGGAGTAATTCACCCCTCCACTTT.

The V and J genes are TRBV7-2 and TRBJ2-3; unclear D gene. CDR1 and CDR2 from the germline V gene are SGHTA and FQGNSA. The V and J ends lost 1 base and 1 base respectively, with 12 bases between them. The CDR3 spans 16 residues. This chain's CDR3 is CASSLVGVVGTDTQYF. The CDR3 DNA reads as TGTGCCAGCAGCTTAGTTGGGGTGGTTGGCACAGATACGCAGTATTTT.

This clonotype has only a few counts. The V call is TRBV20-1, the J call TRBJ2-3, with unresolved D. Germline CDR1 DFQATT, CDR2 SNEGSKA (reference sequence). The CDR3 covers 13 residues. The V end was cut by 2 bases, the J end by 7 bases, with 13 bases between. The CDR3 here is CSARTTDPYTQYF. The CDR3 region has the DNA TGCAGTGCTAGAACTACCGACCCGTATACGCAGTATTTT.

The chain combines TRBV12-3 or TRBV12-4 with TRBJ2-1; TRBD1 agrees at 8 bases. The CDR3 contains 16 residues. Losses at the gene ends were 5 bases for V and 2 bases for J; bases not matched to a gene: 8. The CDR3 sequence is CASSTPGTGTYNEQFF. Written as DNA, the CDR3 is TGTGCCAGCAGTACCCCCGGGACAGGCACCTACAATGAGCAGTTCTTC.

This chain links TRBV24-1 with TRBJ2-3, with 15 bases matching TRBD2. Germline CDR1 is KGHDR and CDR2 is SFDVKD. CDR3 length: 17 amino acids. After removal of 9 bases from V and 4 bases from J, the junction contained 10 bases not matched to a gene. CDR3 protein: CATRGLAGGLNPDTQYF. The CDR3 bases are TGTGCCACCCGAGGACTAGCGGGGGGGCTAAATCCAGATACGCAGTATTTT.

This clonotype was detected only a few times. The chain employs TRBV10-2 and TRBJ2-5; TRBD1 is a possible D gene (6 bases). From germline, CDR1 is WSHSY and CDR2 SAAADI. This CDR3 comprises 13 residues. Trimming removed 6 bases from V and 1 base from J, with 9 bases in between. This chain's CDR3 is CASRLGGQETQYF. CDR3 bases: TGCGCCAGCAGATTAGGGGGCCAAGAGACCCAGTACTTC.